This T cell receptor beta chain was found in a study of blood T cell repertoires in COVID-19. On the study more broadly: Both acute and convalescent COVID-19 samples were obtained from the United States, Italy and Spain. T cells, B-cell-depleted T cells, or PBMCs provided the cDNA or gDNA that served as material.

As originally analysed: Scientists estimated how many nucleated cells there were by amplifying reference gene primers. Sequencing used immunoSEQ multiplex PCR; TCRdb keeps in-frame clones, though not all of them. That table gives V, J and clone size, and the DNA gave D and trimming. The table lists a few hundred thousand clones, roughly 84% of them singletons, with more than 1.5% in the top ten. With 3 bases removed from V and 0 bases from J, the gap between germline ends came to 15 bases. The CDR3 is made up of 16 amino acids. Germline V gene data show CDR1 as KGHSH and CDR2 as LQKENI. The chain uses TRBV18 and TRBJ2-7; D gene unclear. The sample consisted of peripheral blood. The sequence came from a woman aged 40 to 49 who had recovered from COVID-19. CDR3 protein: CASSPPRPTSSYEQYF. CDR3 coding DNA: TGTGCCAGCTCACCTCCCAGGCCAACCAGCTCCTACGAGCAGTACTTC.